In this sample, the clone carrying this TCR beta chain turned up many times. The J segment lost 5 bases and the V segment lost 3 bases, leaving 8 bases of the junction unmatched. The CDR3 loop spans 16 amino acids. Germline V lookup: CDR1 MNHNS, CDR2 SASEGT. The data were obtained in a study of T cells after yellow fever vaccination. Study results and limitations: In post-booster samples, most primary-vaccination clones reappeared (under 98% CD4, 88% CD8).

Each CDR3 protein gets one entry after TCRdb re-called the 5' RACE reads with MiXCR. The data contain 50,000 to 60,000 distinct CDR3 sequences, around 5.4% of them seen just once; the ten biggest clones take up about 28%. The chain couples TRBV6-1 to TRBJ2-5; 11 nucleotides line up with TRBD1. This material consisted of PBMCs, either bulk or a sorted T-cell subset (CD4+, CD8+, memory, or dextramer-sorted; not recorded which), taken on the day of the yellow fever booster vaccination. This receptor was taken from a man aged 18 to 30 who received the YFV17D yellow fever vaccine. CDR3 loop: CASSDPDRGLLETQYF. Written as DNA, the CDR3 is TGTGCCAGCAGTGACCCGGACAGGGGGCTGCTGGAGACCCAGTACTTC.